These 20 T cell receptor beta chains originate from one sample sequenced in a study of early T cells in non-severe SARS-CoV-2 infection. TCRdb processed the 5' RACE reads anew with MiXCR; each CDR3 protein has one entry. The sample includes 70,000 to 95,000 distinct CDR3 sequences, roughly 14% of them seen just once. The sample consisted of whole blood. The receptors were gathered from an adult who was a healthcare worker with PCR-confirmed SARS-CoV-2 infection or an uninfected control (not recorded which).

This clonotype was recorded at least ten times. The chain has TRBV5-4 and TRBJ1-3, with a weak D call TRBD1 (5 bases). V shed 1 base and J shed 0 bases, with 11 bases lying between them. The CDR3 runs to 16 residues. From germline, CDR1 is SGHNT and CDR2 YYREEE (reference sequence). The CDR3 DNA sequence: TGTGCCAGCAGCTTGTCAGGGCCTTACTCTGGAAACACCATATATTTT. The encoded protein is CASSLSGPYSGNTIYF.

The sample holds a few counts of this clonotype. This rearrangement joins TRBV9 to TRBJ2-5; 11 bases agree with TRBD2. Per germline, CDR1 SGDLS and CDR2 YYNGEE. V lost 3 bases, J lost 5 bases, and 12 bases stayed unmatched. The CDR3 contains 17 residues. CDR3 sequence (DNA): TGTGCCAGCAGCGAGAGGCCTAGCGGGGGGCCCAAGGAGACCCAGTACTTC. It translates to CASSERPSGGPKETQYF.

This clonotype has more than one count but fewer than ten. The genes are TRBV11-2 and TRBJ2-2; D is unresolved. Germline CDR1 SGHAT, CDR2 FQNNGV. Trimming took off 1 base at V and 1 base at J, with 16 bases between the two ends. The CDR3 loop spans 18 amino acids. The CDR3: CASSLAPTQRKNTGELFF. In DNA form, the CDR3 reads TGTGCCAGCAGCTTAGCCCCGACACAAAGAAAGAACACCGGGGAGCTGTTTTTT.

This chain joins TRBV13 and TRBJ2-1; 9 nucleotides line up with TRBD1. The junction had 5 bases not matched to a gene; V was cut back by 5 bases and J by 6 bases. CDR3 length: 14 amino acids. Germline lookup yields CDR1 PRHDT and CDR2 FYEKMQ (reference sequence). Here the CDR3 DNA reads TGTGCCAGCAGCCCGGGACAGGGAATCAATGAGCAGTTCTTC. Its translation: CASSPGQGINEQFF.

The V gene is TRBV5-6, the J gene TRBJ1-1, with D possibly TRBD1 on 5 matching bases. From germline, CDR1 is SGHDT and CDR2 YYEEEE. V gave up 6 bases and J gave up 1 base, with 13 bases separating them. This CDR3 region has 14 residues. The CDR3 DNA reads TGTGCCAGCAACCTACCGACAGAGAACACTGAAGCTTTCTTT. This gives the protein CASNLPTENTEAFF.

In this sample, this clonotype turned up a few times. This chain uses TRBV2 with TRBJ1-5; perhaps TRBD1 as D (6 bases). The V end was cut by 7 bases, the J end by 5 bases, with 15 bases between. The CDR3 consists of 14 residues. Per germline, CDR1 SNHLY and CDR2 FYNNEI. This CDR3 reads CASTTGGADQPQHF. The DNA of the CDR3 is TGTGCCAGCACGACAGGCGGCGCGGATCAGCCCCAGCATTTT.

In this sample, this clonotype turned up many times. This chain connects TRBV4-1 to TRBJ1-2, with TRBD1 matching over 9 bases. This CDR3 has 16 amino acids. The V gene's germline CDR1 is MGHRA and CDR2 YSYEKL. The junction had 4 bases not matched to a gene; V was cut back by 1 base and J by 1 base. The CDR3 spells CASSQAGTGSNYGYTF. CDR3 DNA sequence: TGCGCCAGCAGCCAAGCGGGGACAGGGAGTAACTATGGCTACACCTTC.

This clonotype was counted a few times. The chain couples TRBV4-1 to TRBJ2-5; D call uncertain. This CDR3 has 14 amino acids. Between the trimmed V and J ends, which lost 3 bases and 3 bases, there was a span of 11 bases. Germline values: CDR1 MGHRA, CDR2 YSYEKL. CDR3 nucleotide sequence: TGCGCCAGCAGCCAGATGGGTCAGAAAGAGACCCAGTACTTC. This codes for CASSQMGQKETQYF.

The genes are TRBV6-1 and TRBJ1-2; TRBD1 aligns across 7 bases. V gave up 4 bases and J gave up 2 bases; unmatched junction bases: 13. Germline values: CDR1 MNHNS, CDR2 SASEGT. The CDR3 is 17 residues long. The CDR3 sequence is CASSGRQGPRRNYGYTF. DNA for the CDR3: TGTGCCAGCAGTGGCCGACAGGGACCCCGGAGAAACTATGGCTACACCTTC.

This clonotype has ten or more counts. The chain recombines TRBV18 with TRBJ2-7, with a possible D match to TRBD2 (5 bases). The V end lost 3 bases, the J end lost 4 bases, and 19 bases lay between the germline ends. Per germline, CDR1 KGHSH and CDR2 LQKENI. This CDR3 contains 16 residues. The chain's CDR3 is CASSPGGGSRLYEQYV. In DNA form, the CDR3 reads TGTGCCAGCTCACCCGGTGGCGGGTCCCGACTTTACGAGCAGTACGTC.

This clonotype was found a few times. The chain is built from TRBV3-1 and TRBJ1-1; D remains ambiguous. The CDR3 has 15 residues. Trimming shortened V by 1 base and J by 1 base, and 10 bases separated the two germline ends. Germline CDR1 and CDR2: LGHDT and YNNKEL (reference sequence). This CDR3 reads CASSQVDRPNTEAFF. The CDR3 nucleotides read TGTGCCAGCAGCCAAGTTGATCGACCGAACACTGAAGCTTTCTTT.

This clonotype was seen a few times. The rearrangement links TRBV11-2 to TRBJ1-3; the D gene is possibly TRBD1 (5 bases). CDR1 is SGHAT and CDR2 is FQNNGV in the germline V gene. With 1 base removed from V and 2 bases from J, the gap between germline ends came to 9 bases. The CDR3 totals 15 residues. The CDR3 nucleotides are TGTGCCAGCAGCTTAGTCCGGGGGGCTGGAAACACCATATATTTT. Its translation is CASSLVRGAGNTIYF. Full variable domain (remainder filled in from reference TRBV11-2 and TRBJ1-3): EAGVAQSPRYKIIEKRQSVAFWCNPISGHATLYWYQQILGQGPKLLIQFQNNGVVDDSQLPKDRFSAERLKGVDSTLKIQPAKLEDSAVYLCASSLVRGAGNTIYFGEGSWLTVV.

J is TRBJ1-4 and V is TRBV14; D is unresolved. Germline V gene lookup returns CDR1 SGHDN and CDR2 FVKESK. The CDR3 consists of 15 residues. The V and J ends lost 3 bases and 0 bases respectively, with 8 bases between them. This chain's CDR3 is CASSHYGATNEKLFF. The CDR3 nucleotides read TGTGCCAGCAGCCACTACGGTGCAACTAATGAAAAACTGTTTTTT.

The chain joins TRBV6-4 to TRBJ2-7; D possibly uses TRBD1 or TRBD2 (6 bases each). The germline CDR1 and CDR2 sequences are MRHNA and SNTAGT. The CDR3 has 19 residues. V was trimmed by 0 bases and J by 4 bases, leaving 25 bases between them. Here the CDR3 DNA reads TGTGCCAGCAGTGACTCATTTCTACCCCAGCCCGGGGGCTCATACGAGCAGTACGTC. Translated, it gives CASSDSFLPQPGGSYEQYV.

The J gene is TRBJ2-1, the V gene TRBV5-1; 10 bases map to TRBD2. Trimming cost V 5 bases and J 1 base; bases outside gene matches: 3. CDR1 is SGHRS, CDR2 YFSETQ, per germline. The CDR3 length is 15 residues. Here the CDR3 DNA reads TGCGCCAGCAGTCAACTAGCGGGGTCCTACAATGAGCAGTTCTTC. Protein: CASSQLAGSYNEQFF.

In this sample, this clonotype turned up a few times. J is TRBJ1-3 and V is TRBV13, with TRBD1 as a possible D gene (5 bases). Trimming removed 5 bases from V and 0 bases from J, with 17 bases in between. The CDR3 covers 17 residues. From germline, CDR1 is PRHDT and CDR2 FYEKMQ (reference sequence). CDR3 sequence: CASSPRGARASGNTIYF. The DNA for the CDR3 is TGTGCCAGCAGCCCTCGTGGGGCCAGGGCCTCTGGAAACACCATATATTTT.

This clonotype was recorded a few times. The chain links TRBV6-5 to TRBJ2-3; perhaps TRBD2 as D (7 bases). CDR1 and CDR2 (germline): MNHEY, SVGAGI. V was clipped by 5 bases and J by 4 bases, with 13 bases between them. CDR3 size: 14 residues. The CDR3 loop reads CASSPGGGADTQYF. The CDR3 DNA follows: TGTGCCAGCAGTCCGGGGGGCGGCGCAGATACGCAGTATTTT.

This rearrangement joins TRBV10-3 to TRBJ1-1; no reliable D call. This CDR3 has 12 residues. Trimming took off 3 bases at V and 7 bases at J, with 9 bases between the two ends. Looked up from germline, CDR1 is ENHRY and CDR2 is SYGVKD. Written as DNA, the CDR3 is TGTGCCATCAGTGACGAGGGAGGTGAAGCTTTCTTT. This sequence encodes CAISDEGGEAFF.

The CDR3 spells CATSRESGGNEQFF. The DNA for the CDR3 is TGTGCCACCAGCAGAGAGTCTGGTGGGAATGAGCAGTTCTTC. The rearrangement joins TRBV15 to TRBJ2-1; no reliable D call. Per germline, CDR1 LNHNV and CDR2 YYDKDF (reference sequence). Trimming stripped 0 bases from V and 7 bases from J, with 10 bases between. This CDR3 is 14 amino acids long.

The sample holds many counts of this clonotype. This sequence joins TRBV2 and TRBJ1-6; D may be TRBD1 (5 bases). This CDR3 has 14 residues. Between the trimmed V and J ends, which lost 1 base and 10 bases, there was a span of 11 bases. The germline V gene has CDR1 SNHLY and CDR2 FYNNEI. The CDR3 loop is CASSEGSWGSPLHF. CDR3 coding DNA: TGTGCCAGCAGTGAAGGATCTTGGGGGTCACCCCTCCACTTT. Supplemented by reference TRBV2 and TRBJ1-6, the full variable domain reads EPEVTQTPSHQVTQMGQEVILRCVPISNHLYFYWYRQILGQKVEFLVSFYNNEISEKSEIFDDQFSVERPDGSNFTLKIRSTKLEDSAMYFCASSEGSWGSPLHFGNGTRLTVT.